The 9 T cell receptor beta chains presented below share a single source sample, sequenced in a study of shared clonotypes between healthy human individuals. The repertoire was sequenced with immunoSEQ multiplex PCR; TCRdb's copy has only in-frame clones and lacks some. The data contain about 2.4 million clones, 80% to 95% of them singletons. The sequenced material came from naive CD4+ T cells from PBMCs. Subset in this sample: CD45RA+ positively selected. The receptors were sampled from a man younger than 35 in good health. Some clones in this sample may be carry-over from other donors' samples.

The chain couples TRBV12-5 to TRBJ2-5; unclear D gene. Trimming cost V 1 base and J 5 bases, with 8 bases left between them. CDR3 length: 13 amino acids. The germline gives CDR1 LGHNT, CDR2 FRNRAP. CDR3 in DNA: TGTGCTAGTGGTTTGGCCCAATGGGAGACCCAGTACTTC. Residues: CASGLAQWETQYF.

This sequence joins TRBV30 and TRBJ1-5; weak D call: TRBD1 (5 bases). The CDR3 consists of 16 residues. Germline V lookup: CDR1 GTSNPN, CDR2 SVGIG (reference sequence). V was trimmed by 1 base and J by 2 bases, leaving 15 bases between them. The CDR3 coding sequence is TGTGCCTGGAGTGAGCCAGGGTATTATGGCAATCAGCCCCAGCATTTT. As protein: CAWSEPGYYGNQPQHF.

V is TRBV15 and J is TRBJ2-1; D might be TRBD1 or TRBD2, each matching 6 bases. The V and J ends lost 0 bases and 6 bases respectively, with 12 bases between them. Germline V gene data show CDR1 as LNHNV and CDR2 as YYDKDF (reference sequence). CDR3 size: 15 residues. The DNA for the CDR3 is TGTGCCACCAGCAGAGATACACAGGGAGGCAATGAGCAGTTCTTC. Protein sequence: CATSRDTQGGNEQFF. Full variable domain (remainder filled in from reference TRBV15 and TRBJ2-1): DAMVIQNPRYQVTQFGKPVTLSCSQTLNHNVMYWYQQKSSQAPKLLFHYYDKDFNNEADTPDNFQSRRPNTSFCFLDIRSPGLGDTAMYLCATSRDTQGGNEQFFGPGTRLTVL.

The V call is TRBV27, the J call TRBJ1-1, with D uncertain. Per germline, CDR1 MNHEY and CDR2 SMNVEV (reference sequence). V was cut by 8 bases and J by 4 bases, with 17 bases left in between. This CDR3 comprises 14 residues. CDR3 in amino acids: CASETRPEGTEAFF. The CDR3 DNA is TGTGCCAGCGAGACGCGACCCGAGGGCACTGAAGCTTTCTTT.

This rearrangement joins TRBV27 to TRBJ1-6; tentatively, D is TRBD1 (6 bases). Germline CDR1 MNHEY, CDR2 SMNVEV (reference sequence). This CDR3 has 14 residues. Trimming removed 6 bases at V and 7 bases at J, with 13 bases between. This CDR3 is CASRIYRDNSPLHF. The CDR3 bases are TGTGCCAGCAGAATTTACAGGGACAATTCACCCCTCCACTTT.

V usage is TRBV7-3 and J usage is TRBJ2-1, with D perhaps TRBD1 or TRBD2 (5 bases each). The ends were cut back, 4 bases at V and 5 bases at J, with 15 bases in the middle. The CDR3 runs to 15 residues. Germline loops: CDR1 SGHTA, CDR2 FQGTGA. CDR3 loop: CASSSRDRGDNEQFF. Written as DNA, the CDR3 is TGTGCCAGCAGCTCCCGGGATCGAGGGGACAATGAGCAGTTCTTC.

V gene TRBV7-3 combines with J gene TRBJ2-1, with D maybe TRBD1 (6 bases). There are 17 residues in the CDR3. Trimming removed 2 bases at V and 6 bases at J, with 20 bases between. Germline assignment: CDR1 SGHTA and CDR2 FQGTGA. The CDR3 reads CASSLARMSQGLNEQFF. The CDR3 DNA is TGTGCCAGCAGCTTAGCCCGGATGTCTCAGGGGCTCAATGAGCAGTTCTTC.

CDR3 sequence reads: CASSEIAGFTEAFF. DNA for the CDR3: TGTGCCAGCAGTGAAATTGCAGGGTTCACTGAAGCTTTCTTT. The genes are TRBV2 and TRBJ1-1; tentative D call: TRBD1 (5 bases). Germline V gene data show CDR1 as SNHLY and CDR2 as FYNNEI. This CDR3 is 14 amino acids long. V was cut by 2 bases and J by 4 bases, with 11 bases left in between.

This rearrangement joins TRBV6-6 to TRBJ2-1; possible D gene TRBD2, 6 bases. Germline assignment: CDR1 MNHNY and CDR2 SVGAGI (reference sequence). There are 16 residues in the CDR3. V shed 6 bases and J shed 6 bases, with 21 bases lying between them. The CDR3 spells CASSSVRPSVGNEQFF. Here the CDR3 DNA reads TGTGCCAGCAGCTCAGTTAGGCCTAGCGTTGGCAATGAGCAGTTCTTC.